Given below is one T cell receptor (beta chain) in context. This clonotype was counted at least ten times. The antigen it binds to is not known. Qualities for individual bases were not recorded, and no much larger clone is one base off. These data are taken from a study of human T cells and chemical hapten exposure (dated by TCRdb to about 2021). Background on the whole study: For sensitization, 2% DPC in acetone was applied to a roughly 2 cm by roughly 2 cm area of upper inner arm skin. Patch testing on the upper back used Finn chambers containing 0.01% DPC, with scoring done after 6 days according to International Contact Dermatitis Research Group standards. Blood samples were taken from patients before sensitization (week 0) and then at 2, 6 and about 24 weeks after DPC sensitization. Libraries were pooled for sequencing, and variation in per-sample TCR yields was attributed mainly to small differences in library volumes within the pool. Blood for TCR sequencing was provided by twenty-nine alopecia patients at one to four time points (pre-sensitization, 2, 6 and 24 weeks). Throughout the study period of approximately 23 weeks, patients also received therapeutic DPC doses to the scalp every week. Peripheral blood TCR repertoire changes were tracked in vivo in alopecia patients during primary and secondary sensitization to the hapten diphenylcyclopropenone (DPC). Most of the patients in the cohort were female, and the cohort covered alopecia areata with under or over 50% scalp involvement, alopecia totalis and alopecia universalis.

General conclusions and limits of the study: Patch test score correlated positively with the number of PT1 expanded TCRs, reaching significance at thresholds 8, 16 and 32 but not at 4. After repeated subsampling, the strength of the expansion versus patch-test correlation and the threshold at which it became significant changed. Because every patient had alopecia, a presumed autoimmune disease, the patients' immune response might differ from that of healthy individuals. Expanded TCRs formed significantly more large CDR3 similarity clusters than pre-sensitization or healthy control sets, consistent with antigen-driven responses. No change with DPC sensitization was found in the number of TCRs above 1 in 1000 frequency, and no evidence of global repertoire structure alterations was found.

Library preparation used RACE. Data came from a NextSeq 500. During library preparation, unique molecular identifiers were attached to individual cDNA molecules so that TCRs could be counted quantitatively and reproducibly. For every blood RNA sample, sequencing covered both the TCR alpha and TCR beta chains. Under the source paper's analysis protocol: The median number of TCRs per sample was over 85,000, ranging from roughly 23,224 to 700,000. The Decombinator software suite was used to annotate the V, J and CDR3 of the TCR reads. For the PS versus PT1 abundance plots, all samples were subsampled to the same number of TCRs (28,000). TCRs were defined as expanded if absent before sensitization and observed at least eight times at the 2-week time point. Starting from the raw public reads, TCRdb applied fastp trimming at Q25, assembled clones with MiXCR and retained in-frame beta chains. For every CDR3 protein sequence, its rows merge into one entry that carries the most common genes and DNA. The V and J calls, along with clone size, are taken from TCRdb and not from the paper's own processing. Recorded for this sample are about 100,000 distinct CDR3 sequences; 11% of them occurred a single time. The top ten hold approximately 3.3% of the sample.

The CDR3 numbers 17 residues from cysteine through phenylalanine. Only the CDR3 DNA stays, 51 bases, in frame from base 1. Based on the germline V gene, the CDR1 and CDR2 sequences are SGHTA and FQGNSA. Relative to germline, V is 2 bases shorter and J is 7 bases shorter, with 18 bases between their ends. The time point label on this specimen signifies: patch test 2, 6 weeks after DPC sensitization. This specimen's treatment or condition label, per the study, means: therapeutic diphenylcyclopropenone sensitization with weekly scalp DPC. Blood at each patch-test visit was drawn before the patch test was applied. Eligible patients were aged 18 to 70, diagnosed with alopecia, deemed suitable for DPC therapy, and excluded if pregnant. Total RNA was extracted from unfractionated whole blood collected in Tempus Blood RNA tubes.

The source was whole blood, collected in connection with sensitization to the hapten diphenylcyclopropenone (DPC). This TCR came from a woman aged 40-49 years with alopecia areata. Some clones in this sample may be carry-over from other donors' samples. Here the chain combines TRBV7-2 and TRBJ1-6; the D gene is perhaps TRBD1, on 6 matching bases. The CDR3 region: CASSLLTKQGGNSPLHF. The base sequence is TGTGCCAGCAGCTTACTGACAAAACAGGGAGGGAATTCACCCCTCCACTTT.